This is a list of T cell receptor beta chains from one sample in a study of CD8 T cells in Susac syndrome. TCRdb independently ran MiXCR on the immunoSEQ multiplex PCR reads; one entry per CDR3 protein. The sample records 120,000 or so distinct CDR3 sequences, 94% being singletons. Source material: CD4+ T cells from PBMCs. These receptors all stem from a human donor in good health. Both conserved end residues are part of each CDR3.

>TRBJ2-1|TRBV15
CATSSPGLASGEQFF
>TRBJ2-5|TRBV11-3
CASSLVAEETQYF
>TRBJ2-7|TRBV3-1
CASSQDGQGLYEQYF
>TRBJ2-3|TRBV29-1
CSVEGSGRTDTQYF
>TRBJ1-1|TRBV30
CASSGAEAFF
>TRBJ2-3|TRBV6-2/TRBV6-3
CASRRLADTTDTQYF
>TRBJ2-7|TRBV27
CASSFGQYF
>TRBJ1-5|TRBV7-9
CASNLDRGQPQHF
>TRBJ2-3|TRBV4-3
CASSQDWGTMSTDTQYF
>TRBJ2-7|TRBV28
CASSIDSPDEQYF
>TRBJ1-1|TRBV7-9
CASSSKEQNTEAFF
>TRBJ1-1|TRBV3-1
CASSQEGGNTEAFF
>TRBJ2-5|TRBV7-9
CASSFSVSQETQYF
>TRBJ2-2|TRBV3-1
CASKWGGRTTGELFF
>TRBJ2-6|TRBV11-2
CASSLDRAGANVLTF
>TRBJ2-5|TRBV15
CATRGGETQYF
>TRBJ2-2|TRBV5-4
CASSLPTSGNTGELFF
>TRBJ2-1|TRBV3-1
CASSQVGQQNEQFF
>TRBJ2-1|TRBV30
CAWVRGKGVYNEQFF
>TRBJ2-7|TRBV5-1
CASSLAPDRSYEQYF
>TRBJ2-7|TRBV3-1
CASSQEIQQPYYEQYF
>TRBJ2-3|TRBV7-3
CASSAQTGLAGSDTQYF
>TRBJ2-7|TRBV6-5
CASSLDRGYYEQYF
>TRBJ1-6|TRBV3-1
CASSPDEGSSPLHF
>TRBJ1-1|TRBV21-1
CASSPGRGHGNTEAFF
>TRBJ1-2|TRBV27
CASSREGSGYTF
>TRBJ1-5|TRBV20-1
CSARDSNQPQHF
>TRBJ2-5|TRBV15
CATRLAGDLQETQYF
>TRBJ2-1|TRBV7-9
CASSLVSGRDNEQFF
>TRBJ2-2|TRBV30
CAWSVRGRHGELFF
>TRBJ1-2|TRBV7-2
CASSLGGARGYTF
>TRBJ1-5|TRBV5-1
CASSLPSAEEDFRVSNQPQHF
>TRBJ2-7|TRBV3-1
CASSGSGRASYEQYF
>TRBJ2-1|TRBV12-3/TRBV12-4
CASRGQGKGSGVNEQFF
>TRBJ1-4|TRBV29-1
CSVREDWDSGLLFF
>TRBJ2-7|TRBV10-3
CAISGERDYEQYF
>TRBJ2-5|TRBV7-2
CASSRQGARQETQYF
>TRBJ2-5|TRBV7-6
CASSLGLAGGLIQETQYF